This TCR beta chain originates from a study of cytomegalovirus exposure and HLA in healthy donors. The PCR ran on 60 Vbeta and 13 Jbeta primers. Profiling relied on immunoSEQ multiplex PCR, and the TCRdb table lists in-frame clones only, not all of them. The listing records tens of thousands of clones. This receptor was taken from a woman in her twenties or thirties in good health and CMV-seronegative. The sample consisted of PBMCs.

The CDR3 sequence is CASSLGGQRDEKLFF. CDR3 sequence (DNA): TGCGCCAGCAGCCTGGGGGGACAGCGAGATGAAAAACTGTTTTTT. The chain links TRBV4-3 to TRBJ1-4; 7 bases line up with TRBD1. Unmatched junction bases numbered 8, after V lost 4 bases and J lost 6 bases. Germline CDR1 reads LGHNA; CDR2 reads YSLEER. This CDR3 spans 15 amino acids.